These 18 T cell receptor beta chains came from one sample sequenced in a study of T cell responses to AZD1222 COVID-19 vaccine. Data came from immunoSEQ multiplex PCR; TCRdb stores just in-frame clones and leaves some out. The repertoire holds approximately 160,000 clones, with just under 95% as singletons. The material was peripheral blood, obtained on day 0 of AZD1222 vaccination. The receptors were sampled from an adult in good health.

This clone was recorded only once. V is TRBV7-2 and J is TRBJ2-7, with TRBD2 as a possible D gene (6 bases). Per germline, CDR1 SGHTA and CDR2 FQGNSA. The CDR3 consists of 17 residues. Trimming stripped 5 bases from V and 2 bases from J, with 22 bases between. CDR3 sequence reads: CASSIKGTGELTYEQYF. As DNA, the CDR3 is TGTGCCAGCAGCATTAAGGGAACGGGGGAGCTGACCTACGAGCAGTACTTC.

The genes are TRBV6-5 and TRBJ1-2; 9 bases agree with TRBD1. Germline values: CDR1 MNHEY, CDR2 SVGAGI. V dropped 5 bases and J dropped 7; count of bases not matched to a gene: 8. The CDR3 has 14 amino acids. The CDR3 nucleotides are TGTGCCAGCAGTCCGACCGGGACAGGGTCTGGCTACACCTTC. Translating gives CASSPTGTGSGYTF.

The chain has TRBV29-1 and TRBJ2-5; D gene unclear. V lost 6 bases, J lost 0 bases, and 11 bases lay in between. CDR3 length: 13 residues. Germline CDR1 and CDR2: SQVTM and ANQGSEA. CDR3 protein: CSVAGRHQETQYF. CDR3 DNA sequence: TGCAGCGTGGCCGGGCGTCACCAAGAGACCCAGTACTTC.

The CDR3 DNA follows: TGTGCCAGCTCAGGGACAAGAAGTGTGAACACTGAAGCTTTCTTT. The encoded protein is CASSGTRSVNTEAFF. The V call is TRBV18, the J call TRBJ1-1, with D perhaps matching TRBD1 (6 bases). Germline V gene sequence: CDR1 KGHSH, CDR2 LQKENI. Trimming took off 5 bases at V and 0 bases at J, with 13 bases between the two ends. The CDR3 sequence is 15 residues long.

A single count supports this clone. The chain employs TRBV9 and TRBJ1-6; no clear D. Germline V gene sequence: CDR1 SGDLS, CDR2 YYNGEE. Trimming shortened V by 0 bases and J by 4 bases, and 14 bases separated the two germline ends. This CDR3 comprises 17 residues. CDR3 nucleotide sequence: TGTGCCAGCAGCGTAGCCCCCGGACCGAAATATAATTCACCCCTCCACTTT. It translates to CASSVAPGPKYNSPLHF. The full variable domain, in which reference TRBV9 and TRBJ1-6 provide the parts outside the CDR3, is DSGVTQTPKHLITATGQRVTLRCSPRSGDLSVYWYQQSLDQGLQFLIQYYNGEERAKGNILERFSAQQFPDLHSELNLSSLELGDSALYFCASSVAPGPKYNSPLHFGNGTRLTVT.

This clone occurred once. The chain links TRBV7-3 to TRBJ1-1, with D uncertain. Per the germline V gene, CDR1 is SGHTA and CDR2 is FQGTGA. The V end lost 1 base, the J end lost 3 bases, and 12 bases lay between the germline ends. This CDR3 is 15 amino acids long. CDR3: CASSLSGVGYTEAFF. The CDR3 region has the DNA TGTGCCAGCAGCTTAAGCGGGGTTGGGTACACTGAAGCTTTCTTT.

V gene TRBV3-1 (or the pseudogene TRBV3-2) combines with J gene TRBJ1-1; the D is unclear. CDR1 and CDR2 (germline): LGHDT, YNNKEL (reference sequence). Trimming took 4 bases from V and 3 from J, leaving 15 bases between them. This CDR3 comprises 15 residues. This chain's CDR3 is CASSLSFSGDTEAFF. In DNA, the CDR3 is TGTGCCAGCAGCCTCTCGTTCTCCGGCGACACTGAAGCTTTCTTT.

The chain uses TRBV5-6 and TRBJ2-1; D unclear. V lost 0 bases, J lost 5 bases, and 15 bases lay in between. This CDR3 is 16 amino acids long. The V gene's germline CDR1 is SGHDT and CDR2 YYEEEE. CDR3 amino acids: CASSLAGVWEHNEQFF. The CDR3, as DNA: TGTGCCAGCAGCTTGGCCGGAGTTTGGGAACACAATGAGCAGTTCTTC.

The V call is TRBV30, the J call TRBJ2-2; 7 bases are a match to TRBD1. The CDR3 has 15 residues. The V gene end was trimmed by 3 bases and the J gene end by 3 bases; junction bases not matched to a gene: 7. The V gene's germline CDR1 is GTSNPN and CDR2 SVGIG (reference sequence). The CDR3 is CAWRNGTEDTGELFF. CDR3 sequence (DNA): TGTGCCTGGAGAAACGGGACAGAGGACACCGGGGAGCTGTTTTTT. Together with reference TRBV30 and TRBJ2-2, the CDR3 gives the full variable domain: SQTIHQWPATLVQPVGSPLSLECTVEGTSNPNLYWYRQAAGRGLQLLFYSVGIGQISSEVPQNLSASRPQDRQFILSSKKLLLSDSGFYLCAWRNGTEDTGELFFGEGSRLTVL.

The chain carries TRBV28 and TRBJ2-4, with TRBD1 matching 9 bases. Trimming removed 7 bases from V and 4 bases from J; junction bases left unmatched: 5. Germline CDR1 is MDHEN and CDR2 is SYDVKM. CDR3 size: 14 residues. CDR3 sequence (DNA): TGTGCCAGCAACATGGGACAGGGAAAAAACATTCAGTACTTC. Residues: CASNMGQGKNIQYF. The complete variable domain, with remaining parts taken from reference TRBV28 and TRBJ2-4, reads DVKVTQSSRYLVKRTGEKVFLECVQDMDHENMFWYRQDPGLGLRLIYFSYDVKMKEKGDIPEGYSVSREKKERFSLILESASTNQTSMYLCASNMGQGKNIQYFGAGTRLSVL.

The chain links TRBV7-2 to TRBJ1-6; D may be TRBD1 (5 bases). Trimming removed 1 base from V and 2 bases from J, with 12 bases in between. The CDR3 runs 17 residues. Germline V gives CDR1 SGHTA, CDR2 FQGNSA. The CDR3 DNA reads as TGTGCCAGCAGCTTAGGAGAGGGGCGGACCTATAATTCACCCCTCCACTTT. Translation gives CASSLGEGRTYNSPLHF.

Remarks on this clone: The identical CDR3 is also encoded by other nucleotide sequences in the sample. V usage is TRBV5-4 and J usage is TRBJ1-5; D gene ambiguous. Germline CDR1 SGHNT, CDR2 YYREEE (reference sequence). V lost 2 bases and J lost 0, with 3 bases in between. The CDR3 totals 13 residues. The chain's CDR3 is CASSLGSNQPQHF. The CDR3, as DNA: TGTGCCAGCAGCTTAGGTAGCAATCAGCCCCAGCATTTT.

The chain combines TRBV27 with TRBJ1-1; D uncertain. CDR1 is MNHEY, CDR2 SMNVEV, per germline (reference sequence). V lost 2 bases and J 1 base, leaving 8 bases between the germline ends. The CDR3 is 14 amino acids. CDR3 nucleotides: TGTGCCAGCAGTTTAGTTTACACGAACACTGAAGCTTTCTTT. It is translated as CASSLVYTNTEAFF.

V and J are TRBV7-6 and TRBJ1-4; a weak D match, TRBD1 (5 bases). The CDR3 is 16 residues long. Germline values: CDR1 SGHVS, CDR2 FNYEAQ. The V and J ends lost 5 bases and 5 bases respectively, with 18 bases between them. The CDR3 loop is CASSPSGGSPNEKLFF. The CDR3 nucleotides read TGTGCCAGCAGCCCATCGGGGGGTAGCCCGAATGAAAAACTGTTTTTT.

The chain couples TRBV5-1 to TRBJ2-7, with 7 bases lining up with TRBD1. Germline assignment: CDR1 SGHRS and CDR2 YFSETQ. This CDR3 spans 15 amino acids. Trimming cost V 1 base and J 1 base; bases outside gene matches: 5. In DNA form, the CDR3 reads TGCGCCAGCAGCTTGTCTCCAGGGGGTTCCTACGAGCAGTACTTC. This encodes CASSLSPGGSYEQYF.

The chain joins TRBV11-3 to TRBJ2-5; no clear D. The V end was cut by 5 bases, the J end by 2 bases, with 9 bases between. This CDR3 has 13 amino acids. Germline loops: CDR1 SGHNT, CDR2 YENEEA. The CDR3 loop is CASSKLQQETQYF. The CDR3 DNA reads as TGTGCCAGCAGCAAACTCCAACAAGAGACCCAGTACTTC.

V usage is TRBV4-1 and J usage is TRBJ2-7; the D gene is possibly TRBD1 (5 bases). Germline V gene data show CDR1 as MGHRA and CDR2 as YSYEKL. V gave up 1 base and J gave up 3 bases, with 13 bases separating them. There are 15 residues in the CDR3. This CDR3 reads CASSQGPTEFYEQYF. The CDR3 coding sequence is TGCGCCAGCAGCCAAGGACCGACAGAGTTCTACGAGCAGTACTTC.

This clone showed up just once. The chain employs TRBV18 and TRBJ2-7, with D tentatively TRBD1 (6 bases). Germline V gene data show CDR1 as KGHSH and CDR2 as LQKENI. The CDR3 is 16 amino acids. Trimming removed 0 bases at V and 2 bases at J, with 14 bases between. The chain's CDR3 is CASSPPHSRTAYEQYF. For the CDR3, the DNA is TGTGCCAGCTCACCACCTCACAGTAGGACAGCCTACGAGCAGTACTTC.